In this sample, the clone carrying this T cell receptor beta chain turned up many times. Its antigen remains unidentified. The entry originates in a study of T-cell reconstitution after alpha-beta-depleted transplantation in children. The CDR3 runs to 15 residues. Looked up from germline, CDR1 is SSHAT and CDR2 is FNYEAQ (reference sequence). Trimming cost V 4 bases and J 3 bases, with 13 bases left between them. Findings of the study overall: Diversity and T-cell counts at one year after transplant derived mostly from new T cells. Roughly two months post-transplant, alpha-beta T cells reportedly originated from several hundred graft clones that had expanded.

During its preparation, the TCRbeta library received unique molecular identifiers. TCRdb ran MiXCR on the PCR reads and lists one entry per CDR3 protein. The table includes about 200,000 distinct CDR3 sequences, roughly 6.3% detected once. This sequence joins TRBV7-7 and TRBJ1-5; weak D call: TRBD1 (6 bases). This clonotype was obtained from a girl less than two years old with combined immunodeficiency, due to receive a stem cell transplant. This sample comprised PBMCs, obtained before TCRalphabeta/CD19-depleted stem cell transplant. CDR3 in amino acids: CASSSSRDNNQPQHF. The CDR3 DNA reads as TGTGCCAGCAGCTCATCCCGGGACAACAATCAGCCCCAGCATTTT.